Presented here are 28 T cell receptor beta chains from one specimen sequenced in a study of T-cell reconstitution after alpha-beta-depleted transplantation in children. Unique molecular identifiers were used to barcode this TCRbeta library. Via MiXCR, TCRdb re-called the PCR reads, giving one row per CDR3 protein. Counted here are 100,000 or so distinct CDR3 sequences, around 7.8% occurring once; the ten biggest clones make up 16%. The sequenced sample was PBMCs, obtained before TCRalphabeta/CD19-depleted stem cell transplant. These receptors were collected from a boy between 2 and 10 years old with acute lymphoblastic leukemia, due to receive a stem cell transplant.

This clonotype came up many times. The chain carries TRBV6-5 and TRBJ1-4; no clear D gene. Germline loops: CDR1 MNHEY, CDR2 SVGAGI. The CDR3 extends over 11 amino acids. Trimming shortened V by 6 bases and J by 5 bases, and 4 bases separated the two germline ends. The CDR3 nucleotides are TGTGCCAGCAGACAAAATGAAAAACTGTTTTTT. Its protein is CASRQNEKLFF.

Ten or more counts support this clonotype. CDR3 nucleotides: TGTGCCAGCAGCCCCGGGGGGACGGCAGGCCACGGCTACACCTTC. Amino acid sequence: CASSPGGTAGHGYTF. The chain employs TRBV28 and TRBJ1-2; possible D gene TRBD1, 5 bases. V was cut by 6 bases and J by 8 bases, with 22 bases left in between. Germline assignment: CDR1 MDHEN and CDR2 SYDVKM. CDR3 length: 15 amino acids.

On this clonotype: One end of the junction varies from germline; a read error may be responsible. The chain combines TRBV12-3 or TRBV12-4 with TRBJ2-3, with D maybe TRBD1 (6 bases). The CDR3 extends over 19 amino acids. In nucleotides, the CDR3 is TGTACCAGCAGTTTAGCGCCCTTCCTTCAGGGGTCGGGCACAGATACGCAGTATTTT. It yields the protein CTSSLAPFLQGSGTDTQYF.

This clonotype was recorded a few times. V gene TRBV20-1 combines with J gene TRBJ2-7; the match to TRBD2 covers 10 bases. The V gene's germline CDR1 is DFQATT and CDR2 SNEGSKA (reference sequence). Losses at the gene ends were 6 bases for V and 0 bases for J; bases not matched to a gene: 5. The CDR3 runs 14 residues. The CDR3 nucleotides are TGCAGTGCCGATGGACTAGCGGTCTCCTACGAGCAGTACTTC. It is translated as CSADGLAVSYEQYF.

In this sample, this clonotype turned up many times. V and J are TRBV3-1 and TRBJ2-3; the match to TRBD2 covers 8 bases. CDR1 and CDR2 from the germline V gene are LGHDT and YNNKEL (reference sequence). The CDR3 has 16 amino acids. V was clipped by 4 bases and J by 0 bases; unmatched bases: 6. The chain's CDR3 is CASSPAAGESTDTQYF. In DNA form, the CDR3 reads TGTGCCAGCAGCCCGGCAGCGGGGGAGAGCACAGATACGCAGTATTTT.

This clonotype was found many times. V usage is TRBV27 and J usage is TRBJ1-2; D is ambiguous. V dropped 3 bases and J dropped 0 bases, with 8 bases sitting between them. The V gene's germline CDR1 is MNHEY and CDR2 SMNVEV (reference sequence). The CDR3 is 14 amino acids. The CDR3 loop is CASSFRAANYGYTF. For the CDR3, the DNA is TGTGCCAGCAGTTTCCGGGCAGCTAACTATGGCTACACCTTC.

This clonotype was seen many times. This chain joins TRBV7-9 and TRBJ2-1; D gene ambiguous. Germline-derived CDR1 and CDR2 are SEHNR and FQNEAQ (reference sequence). V shed 1 base and J shed 4 bases, with 8 bases lying between them. There are 14 residues in the CDR3. The CDR3 DNA reads TGTGCCAGCAGCTTAGATCTAGGTTACAATGAGCAGTTCTTC. Translation: CASSLDLGYNEQFF. Variable domain in full (rest from reference TRBV7-9 and TRBJ2-1): DTGVSQNPRHKITKRGQNVTFRCDPISEHNRLYWYRQTLGQGPEFLTYFQNEAQLEKSRLLSDRFSAERPKGSFSTLEIQRTEQGDSAMYLCASSLDLGYNEQFFGPGTRLTVL.

This clonotype was picked up many times. This rearrangement joins TRBV2 to TRBJ1-4; D ambiguous. The ends were cut back, 4 bases at V and 7 bases at J, with 19 bases in the middle. The CDR3 is 16 residues long. CDR1 and CDR2 (germline): SNHLY, FYNNEI. The CDR3 sequence is CASSAGPSNEVEKLFF. In DNA, the CDR3 is TGTGCCAGCAGTGCCGGTCCCAGCAACGAGGTTGAAAAACTGTTTTTT.

The V call is TRBV2, the J call TRBJ2-3; 11 bases map to TRBD2. Trimming cost V 5 bases and J 1 base; bases outside gene matches: 2. This CDR3 is 15 amino acids long. Germline V gene sequence: CDR1 SNHLY, CDR2 FYNNEI. The CDR3 loop is CASSRLAGRTDTQYF. DNA for the CDR3: TGTGCCAGCAGTAGACTAGCGGGGCGCACAGATACGCAGTATTTT.

Turning to this clonotype: A much larger clone sits a single nucleotide away, making a read error possible. The chain joins TRBV11-2 to TRBJ2-3; D may be TRBD2 (6 bases). The CDR3 covers 18 residues. CDR1 is SGHAT and CDR2 is FQNNGV in the germline V gene. For the CDR3, the DNA is TGTGCCAGCAGCCGGAGGGCCGGCGGCGTGGGCGGAACAGTTACGCAGTATTTT. Residues: CASSRRAGGVGGTVTQYF.

This clonotype has at least ten counts. V is TRBV5-1 and J is TRBJ1-2; D gene unclear. Deletions cut 4 bases from V and 3 bases from J, with 7 bases between. The CDR3 has 12 residues. Per the germline V gene, CDR1 is SGHRS and CDR2 is YFSETQ. The chain's CDR3 is CASSPGDYGYTF. CDR3 nucleotide sequence: TGCGCCAGCAGCCCCGGGGACTATGGCTACACCTTC.

The rearrangement links TRBV20-1 to TRBJ2-1, with 12 positions matching TRBD2. From germline, CDR1 is DFQATT and CDR2 SNEGSKA (reference sequence). V gave up 0 bases and J gave up 4 bases; unmatched junction bases: 4. The CDR3 loop spans 16 amino acids. The CDR3 DNA follows: TGCAGTGCTAGAGATCCCACTAGCGGGGGGTACAATGAGCAGTTCTTC. This codes for CSARDPTSGGYNEQFF.

This clonotype was found many times. V gene TRBV5-1 combines with J gene TRBJ2-2; 8 nucleotides line up with TRBD1. Germline V lookup: CDR1 SGHRS, CDR2 YFSETQ. CDR3 length: 15 amino acids. Germline trimming cut 4 bases from V and 0 bases from J; bases unmatched to any gene: 2. The CDR3 sequence: CASSNRGTNTGELFF. CDR3 DNA sequence: TGCGCCAGCAGCAACAGGGGGACGAACACCGGGGAGCTGTTTTTT.

This clonotype was observed many times. This CDR3 reads CASSSGYGRATEAFF. The CDR3 DNA is TGTGCCAGCAGTTCTGGCTATGGCAGGGCGACTGAAGCTTTCTTT. The chain uses TRBV27 and TRBJ1-1; a possible D gene is TRBD1 (5 bases). CDR3 length equals 15 residues. The germline V and J ends were trimmed by 4 bases and 5 bases, with 17 bases remaining between them. Germline V gene sequence: CDR1 MNHEY, CDR2 SMNVEV (reference sequence).

The rearrangement uses TRBV20-1 and TRBJ2-7; no clear D. Trimming removed 3 bases at V and 3 bases at J, with 9 bases between. This CDR3 has 12 amino acids. Germline V gives CDR1 DFQATT, CDR2 SNEGSKA (reference sequence). CDR3 protein: CSASGRYYEQYF. CDR3 sequence (DNA): TGCAGTGCTAGCGGACGGTACTACGAGCAGTACTTC.

This clonotype was counted a few times. This chain uses TRBV28 with TRBJ2-7; D remains ambiguous. CDR1 and CDR2 from the germline V gene are MDHEN and SYDVKM. V was pared by 8 bases and J by 3 bases, with 17 bases between. This CDR3 has 14 residues. Here the CDR3 DNA reads TGTGCCAGCTCATCTCCGGGCAGACTCTACGAGCAGTACTTC. Translated: CASSSPGRLYEQYF.

This clonotype appeared a few times. The chain has TRBV4-2 and TRBJ1-1; the D gene is possibly TRBD1 (5 bases). CDR3 length equals 16 residues. V shed 0 bases and J shed 0 bases, with 11 bases lying between them. Germline CDR1 is LGHNA and CDR2 is YNFKEQ. The CDR3 region is CASSQDGTEMNTEAFF. CDR3 coding DNA: TGTGCCAGCAGCCAAGATGGGACTGAGATGAACACTGAAGCTTTCTTT.

At least ten counts were recorded for this clonotype. The J gene is TRBJ1-5, the V gene TRBV27, with D uncertain. The CDR3 runs to 13 residues. The V gene lost 6 bases and the J gene lost 6 bases, with 12 bases spanning the gap. The germline V gene has CDR1 MNHEY and CDR2 SMNVEV (reference sequence). CDR3: CASRAGQVQPQHF. In DNA form, the CDR3 reads TGTGCCAGCAGGGCAGGCCAGGTTCAGCCCCAGCATTTT.

This chain joins TRBV7-3 and TRBJ2-5, with D perhaps TRBD1 (5 bases). Germline V gene data show CDR1 as SGHTA and CDR2 as FQGTGA. The germline V and J ends were trimmed by 5 bases and 5 bases, with 12 bases remaining between them. CDR3 length: 13 residues. CDR3 DNA: TGTGCCAGCAGCCGACAGAAGGAGGAGACCCAGTACTTC. Translated: CASSRQKEETQYF.

The V and J genes are TRBV7-2 and TRBJ1-1; 7 bases fit TRBD1. From germline, CDR1 is SGHTA and CDR2 FQGNSA. V trimming: 3 bases; J trimming: 4 bases; junction bases outside the gene matches: 14. There are 17 residues in the CDR3. CDR3 sequence: CASSLVWDSDRSTEAFF. The CDR3 DNA is TGTGCCAGCAGCTTGGTCTGGGACAGTGATAGGAGCACTGAAGCTTTCTTT.

V usage is TRBV27 and J usage is TRBJ1-4, with 9 bases lining up with TRBD1. Germline V gives CDR1 MNHEY, CDR2 SMNVEV (reference sequence). The CDR3 totals 15 residues. Trimming took 1 base from V and 8 from J; bases not matched to a gene: 5. CDR3 loop: CASSLFGQGNEKLFF. CDR3 bases: TGTGCCAGCAGTTTATTCGGACAGGGGAACGAAAAACTGTTTTTT.

The V gene is TRBV18, the J gene TRBJ2-7; tentative D call: TRBD1 (5 bases). This CDR3 contains 16 residues. Germline V CDR1 and CDR2: KGHSH, LQKENI. Trimming removed 1 base at V and 0 bases at J, with 13 bases between. As DNA, the CDR3 is TGTGCCAGCTCACCACAAGCAGGGTTTTTCTCCTACGAGCAGTACTTC. Translated: CASSPQAGFFSYEQYF.

This clonotype was seen ten or more times. This chain uses TRBV15 with TRBJ1-2, with 8 positions matching TRBD1. Germline CDR1 is LNHNV and CDR2 is YYDKDF (reference sequence). This CDR3 contains 15 residues. V was clipped by 0 bases and J by 4 bases; unmatched bases: 4. CDR3 residues: CATSRDQGASYGYTF. The CDR3 DNA sequence: TGTGCCACCAGCAGAGACCAGGGGGCGAGCTATGGCTACACCTTC.

The sample holds many counts of this clonotype. The V call is TRBV4-1, the J call TRBJ1-1; 7 nucleotides align to TRBD1. The CDR3 extends over 16 amino acids. V trimming: 2 bases; J trimming: 1 base; junction bases outside the gene matches: 7. Germline CDR1 is MGHRA and CDR2 is YSYEKL. CDR3 region: CASSQKGWDRNTEAFF. The CDR3 bases are TGCGCCAGCAGCCAAAAAGGATGGGACAGGAACACTGAAGCTTTCTTT.

With respect to this clonotype: No DNA is shown, since the ends of the CDR3 on it are uncertain; the CDR3 is the one TCRdb lists. The CDR3 reads CASTSGVSYEQYF. The chain is built from TRBV19 and TRBJ2-7; TRBD1, the table's D call, was not compared with the DNA. The length of the CDR3 is 13 amino acids, counting both ends. Per germline, CDR1 LNHDA and CDR2 SQIVND (reference sequence).

The genes are TRBV4-1 and TRBJ2-7, with D perhaps TRBD1 or TRBD2 (5 bases each). The V end was cut by 4 bases, the J end by 7 bases, with 20 bases between. The CDR3 has 15 amino acids. CDR1 is MGHRA, CDR2 YSYEKL, per germline. CDR3 bases: TGCGCCAGCAGCCGAGATCCGGGACCCTCGGGGGAGCAGTACTTC. Translating it yields CASSRDPGPSGEQYF.

This clonotype was found many times. The chain is built from TRBV4-3 and TRBJ1-1; no clear D. Germline-derived CDR1 and CDR2 are LGHNA and YSLEER. The CDR3 covers 15 residues. Trimming removed 0 bases from V and 4 bases from J, with 12 bases in between. The CDR3, as DNA: TGCGCCAGCAGCCAAGATCGAAGGGTTCCCACTGAAGCTTTCTTT. Residues: CASSQDRRVPTEAFF.

This clonotype is medium-sized. V is TRBV27 and J is TRBJ2-1; D ambiguous. The CDR3 has 11 amino acids. The V gene lost 5 bases and the J gene lost 4 bases, with 3 bases spanning the gap. Germline-derived CDR1 and CDR2 are MNHEY and SMNVEV (reference sequence). The CDR3 region is CASSTYNEQFF. The CDR3 nucleotides are TGTGCCAGCAGTACTTACAATGAGCAGTTCTTC.